These 29 T cell receptor beta chains originate from one sample sequenced in a study of radiotherapy plus CTLA-4 blockade in lung cancer. Sequencing was performed with immunoSEQ multiplex PCR; in TCRdb, only in-frame clones are kept and a portion is missing. This sample carries some 80,000 clones, roughly 79% of them seen once, and the ten largest clones take approximately 24%. The sequenced sample was peripheral blood, obtained from a patient treated with radiotherapy plus ipilimumab. The receptors originated from a human donor with non-small cell lung cancer whose response to radiotherapy plus ipilimumab could not be evaluated. Some clones in this sample may be carry-over from other donors' samples.

The V call is TRBV28, the J call TRBJ2-6; 7 nucleotides agree with TRBD1. Per germline, CDR1 MDHEN and CDR2 SYDVKM. With V trimmed by 7 bases and J by 2 bases, 5 bases remained unmatched. CDR3 length equals 15 residues. CDR3 sequence: CASTSTGTGANVLTF. The CDR3 bases are TGTGCCAGCACCTCGACAGGGACTGGGGCCAACGTCCTGACTTTC.

The chain is built from TRBV4-1 and TRBJ1-5; D remains ambiguous. Germline V gene sequence: CDR1 MGHRA, CDR2 YSYEKL. CDR3 length equals 15 residues. Trimming took off 4 bases at V and 5 bases at J, with 15 bases between the two ends. The CDR3 loop reads CASSPFEGPHQPQHF. In nucleotides, the CDR3 is TGCGCCAGCAGCCCCTTCGAGGGTCCACATCAGCCCCAGCATTTT.

The J gene is TRBJ1-2, the V gene TRBV5-6, with 8 bases lining up with TRBD1. The CDR3 is 15 amino acids. Germline lookup yields CDR1 SGHDT and CDR2 YYEEEE. The J segment lost 4 bases and the V segment lost 4 bases, leaving 9 bases of the junction unmatched. CDR3 residues: CASSPISGTGYGYTF. CDR3 sequence (DNA): TGTGCCAGCAGCCCGATTTCCGGGACAGGCTATGGCTACACCTTC.

The CDR3 nucleotides read TGCGCCAGCAGCTTGGCCGGGACAGGGGGCTACGAGCAGTACTTC. This encodes CASSLAGTGGYEQYF. The chain carries TRBV5-1 and TRBJ2-7, with 11 bases lining up with TRBD1. There are 15 residues in the CDR3. Trimming removed 0 bases from V and 3 bases from J; junction bases left unmatched: 2. Germline CDR1 is SGHRS and CDR2 is YFSETQ.

V and J are TRBV2 and TRBJ1-1; D uncertain. Trimming stripped 6 bases from V and 4 bases from J, with 12 bases between. The germline V gene encodes CDR1 SNHLY and CDR2 FYNNEI. This CDR3 spans 13 amino acids. The CDR3 region is CASRPPVGTEAFF. The CDR3 DNA follows: TGTGCCAGCAGACCCCCCGTCGGCACTGAAGCTTTCTTT.

The chain combines TRBV10-3 with TRBJ2-7; D perhaps matches TRBD2 (6 bases). The CDR3 length is 13 residues. Germline V CDR1 and CDR2: ENHRY, SYGVKD. V was cut by 5 bases and J by 6 bases, with 14 bases left in between. This CDR3 reads CAISPGPGSEQYF. CDR3 in DNA: TGTGCCATCAGTCCAGGACCCGGGAGCGAGCAGTACTTC.

This clone was seen a single time. This chain links TRBV6-1 with TRBJ2-1; 10 positions match TRBD2. Germline lookup yields CDR1 MNHNS and CDR2 SASEGT. This CDR3 is 16 amino acids long. The V and J ends lost 4 bases and 6 bases, in that order; junction bases with no gene match: 9. The CDR3 region is CASSVIAGGPTNEQFF. The CDR3 DNA is TGTGCCAGCAGTGTGATAGCGGGGGGACCAACCAATGAGCAGTTCTTC.

In its sample, this clone was seen once. V is TRBV5-1 and J is TRBJ1-1, with D perhaps matching TRBD1 (5 bases). This CDR3 is 15 amino acids long. Germline-derived CDR1 and CDR2 are SGHRS and YFSETQ. V was shortened by 2 bases and J by 2 bases, with 13 bases between the two germline ends. The CDR3 sequence is CASSLGVSLNTEAFF. The CDR3 DNA reads as TGCGCCAGCAGCTTAGGGGTTTCTCTAAACACTGAAGCTTTCTTT.

A note on this clone: The same CDR3 is also encoded by other DNA sequences in this sample. The chain combines TRBV27 with TRBJ1-5, with 7 bases fitting TRBD1. This CDR3 has 14 amino acids. Per the germline V gene, CDR1 is MNHEY and CDR2 is SMNVEV (reference sequence). V lost 6 bases and J lost 2; bases outside the gene matches: 4. The CDR3 spells CASSPDRGNQPQHF. The CDR3 coding sequence is TGTGCCAGCAGCCCTGACAGGGGCAATCAGCCCCAGCATTTT.

Comments on this clone: This sample includes further DNA sequences coding for the same CDR3. The rearrangement links TRBV6-6 to TRBJ1-5; D gene uncertain. Germline CDR1 reads MNHNY; CDR2 reads SVGAGI (reference sequence). This CDR3 has 14 residues. The V end lost 0 bases, the J end lost 2 bases, and 5 bases lay between the germline ends. DNA of the CDR3: TGTGCCAGCAGTTACTCTCAGGGCAATCAGCCCCAGCATTTT. Residues: CASSYSQGNQPQHF.

The genes are TRBV7-2 and TRBJ2-2; TRBD1 aligns across 8 bases. The CDR3 extends over 16 amino acids. With V trimmed by 1 base and J by 5 bases, 6 bases remained unmatched. The germline gives CDR1 SGHTA, CDR2 FQGNSA. This CDR3 reads CASSLERTGPTGELFF. The CDR3 region has the DNA TGTGCCAGCAGCTTAGAACGGACAGGGCCGACCGGGGAGCTGTTTTTT.

The chain employs TRBV28 and TRBJ1-1; TRBD1 agrees at 9 bases. V was pared by 4 bases and J by 7 bases, with 13 bases of the junction left unmatched. CDR1 is MDHEN and CDR2 is SYDVKM in the germline V gene. The CDR3 is made up of 16 amino acids. The CDR3 protein is CASSSPRSDRGGEAFF. The CDR3 DNA reads as TGTGCCAGCAGTTCCCCCCGGTCTGACAGGGGGGGTGAAGCTTTCTTT.

The V gene is TRBV2, the J gene TRBJ2-3; 9 bases fit TRBD1. Germline V gene sequence: CDR1 SNHLY, CDR2 FYNNEI. With 1 base clipped from V and 4 bases from J, the junction kept 3 bases outside the gene matches. This CDR3 is built from 15 residues. CDR3 DNA sequence: TGTGCCAGCAGTGAAGAGGGACAGGGAGCAGATACGCAGTATTTT. Protein sequence: CASSEEGQGADTQYF.

The chain uses TRBV7-3 and TRBJ2-3, with 10 bases that match TRBD2. The V and J ends lost 4 bases and 6 bases, in that order; junction bases with no gene match: 7. The CDR3 contains 15 residues. The V gene's germline CDR1 is SGHTA and CDR2 FQGTGA. CDR3 sequence: CASSYSGGFGDTQYF. CDR3 nucleotide sequence: TGTGCCAGCAGCTATAGCGGGGGGTTCGGGGATACGCAGTATTTT.

The rearrangement uses TRBV7-8 and TRBJ2-4, with TRBD2 as a possible D gene (6 bases). The CDR3 totals 19 residues. Germline V lookup: CDR1 SGHVS, CDR2 FQNEAQ. Trimming stripped 7 bases from V and 0 bases from J, with 25 bases between. CDR3 amino acids: CASTPVAYPSREAKNIQYF. CDR3 DNA: TGTGCCAGCACCCCAGTAGCGTATCCCTCGCGGGAAGCCAAAAACATTCAGTACTTC.

This clone was counted between two and nine times. The chain is built from TRBV5-1 and TRBJ2-2; no clear D gene. CDR1 and CDR2 (germline): SGHRS, YFSETQ. V lost 1 base and J lost 0, with 7 bases in between. The CDR3 is 15 amino acids. CDR3 loop: CASSLQDSNTGELFF. The CDR3 coding sequence is TGCGCCAGCAGCTTGCAGGATTCGAACACCGGGGAGCTGTTTTTT.

The genes are TRBV6-5 and TRBJ2-4; D unresolved. The ends were cut back, 6 bases at V and 7 bases at J, with 16 bases in the middle. CDR1 is MNHEY, CDR2 SVGAGI, per germline. The length of the CDR3 is 14 residues. As DNA, the CDR3 is TGTGCCAGCAGCCCCCCCGAGACACGGAACATTCAGTACTTC. This gives the protein CASSPPETRNIQYF.

The V call is TRBV18, the J call TRBJ1-5; TRBD1 is a possible D gene (5 bases). Trimming took 0 bases from V and 7 from J, leaving 7 bases between them. The CDR3 is 13 residues long. Germline V lookup: CDR1 KGHSH, CDR2 LQKENI. The CDR3 spells CASSPPGRQPQHF. Written as DNA, the CDR3 is TGTGCCAGCTCACCACCGGGGCGCCAGCCCCAGCATTTT. Drawing the rest from reference TRBV18 and TRBJ1-5, the complete variable domain is NAGVMQNPRHLVRRRGQEARLRCSPMKGHSHVYWYRQLPEEGLKFMVYLQKENIIDESGMPKERFSAEFPKEGPSILRIQQVVRGDSAAYFCASSPPGRQPQHFGDGTRLSIL.

This clone appeared many times. The chain combines TRBV7-2 with TRBJ1-2; D ambiguous. V was pared by 3 bases and J by 4 bases, with 18 bases between. Germline V lookup: CDR1 SGHTA, CDR2 FQGNSA. This CDR3 has 16 amino acids. In nucleotides, the CDR3 is TGTGCCAGCAGCTTTTTCCCCCGGGAAGGCGTCTATGGCTACACCTTC. It encodes CASSFFPREGVYGYTF.

The V call is TRBV5-4, the J call TRBJ1-6; the D gene is possibly TRBD1 (6 bases). The CDR3 consists of 17 residues. The V end lost 5 bases, the J end lost 2 bases, and 17 bases lay between the germline ends. Germline assignment: CDR1 SGHNT and CDR2 YYREEE (reference sequence). For the CDR3, the DNA is TGTGCCAGCAGTCGTTACAGGGAGGGAACCTATAATTCACCCCTCCACTTT. Translating gives CASSRYREGTYNSPLHF. Complete variable domain (other parts from reference TRBV5-4 and TRBJ1-6): ETGVTQSPTHLIKTRGQQVTLRCSSQSGHNTVSWYQQALGQGPQFIFQYYREEENGRGNFPPRFSGLQFPNYSSELNVNALELDDSALYLCASSRYREGTYNSPLHFGNGTRLTVT.

The rearrangement uses TRBV7-2 and TRBJ2-5; 10 bases are shared with TRBD2. Per the germline V gene, CDR1 is SGHTA and CDR2 is FQGNSA. With 5 bases clipped from V and 1 base from J, the junction kept 10 bases outside the gene matches. This CDR3 spans 17 amino acids. CDR3 protein: CASSPTRVAGGQETQYF. As DNA, the CDR3 is TGTGCCAGCAGCCCCACCCGAGTAGCGGGGGGCCAAGAGACCCAGTACTTC.

The CDR3 loop reads CASSSHGQTNTEAFF. CDR3 nucleotide sequence: TGCGCCAGCAGCTCCCACGGACAGACAAACACTGAAGCTTTCTTT. This chain connects TRBV5-1 to TRBJ1-1, with D possibly being TRBD1 (6 bases). V was shortened by 3 bases and J by 2 bases, with 14 bases between the two germline ends. The CDR3 contains 15 residues. Germline lookup yields CDR1 SGHRS and CDR2 YFSETQ.

The J gene is TRBJ2-1, the V gene TRBV5-1; TRBD2 matches 15 bases. Germline V gives CDR1 SGHRS, CDR2 YFSETQ. CDR3 size: 17 residues. J was trimmed by 9 bases and V by 5 bases; bases with no gene match: 12. In nucleotides, the CDR3 is TGCGCCAGCAGGTCTCCGGGACTAGCGGGGGGCAATACTGAGCAGTTCTTC. This sequence encodes CASRSPGLAGGNTEQFF. Looking up the rest from reference TRBV5-1 and TRBJ2-1 gives the full variable domain: KAGVTQTPRYLIKTRGQQVTLSCSPISGHRSVSWYQQTPGQGLQFLFEYFSETQRNKGNFPGRFSGRQFSNSRSEMNVSTLELGDSALYLCASRSPGLAGGNTEQFFGPGTRLTVL.

This chain links TRBV7-2 with TRBJ1-4, with D perhaps TRBD1 (6 bases). The CDR3 extends over 15 amino acids. Trimming shortened V by 2 bases and J by 3 bases, and 10 bases separated the two germline ends. Per the germline V gene, CDR1 is SGHTA and CDR2 is FQGNSA. The chain's CDR3 is CASSLSGGPNEKLFF. CDR3 coding DNA: TGTGCCAGCAGCTTATCTGGGGGCCCTAATGAAAAACTGTTTTTT.

The J gene is TRBJ2-5, the V gene TRBV19, with TRBD1 matching over 7 bases. The CDR3 has 14 residues. V dropped 5 bases and J dropped 7; count of bases not matched to a gene: 10. The germline V gene has CDR1 LNHDA and CDR2 SQIVND (reference sequence). CDR3 nucleotide sequence: TGTGCCAGTAGTTCTTCCGGGACAGAGGGGACCCAGTACTTC. Amino acids: CASSSSGTEGTQYF.

The gene calls are TRBV27 and TRBJ1-3, with 7 bases fitting TRBD1. Looked up from germline, CDR1 is MNHEY and CDR2 is SMNVEV (reference sequence). The ends lost 0 bases at V and 4 bases at J; junction bases unmatched: 6. The CDR3 covers 16 residues. CDR3 DNA: TGTGCCAGCAGTTTATCCCCACAGGGGTCCGGAAACACCATATATTTT. This encodes CASSLSPQGSGNTIYF.

The genes are TRBV15 and TRBJ1-4; 7 bases are shared with TRBD1. This CDR3 is 15 amino acids long. Germline V gene data show CDR1 as LNHNV and CDR2 as YYDKDF (reference sequence). V lost 0 bases to trimming and J lost 5 bases; unmatched junction nucleotides: 3. The CDR3 region is CATSRETGTNEKLFF. CDR3 DNA sequence: TGTGCCACCAGCAGAGAGACAGGGACAAATGAAAAACTGTTTTTT.

This chain connects TRBV5-1 to TRBJ1-2, with D possibly TRBD1 on 5 matching bases. CDR3 length: 14 amino acids. The V end lost 0 bases, the J end lost 3 bases, and 9 bases lay between the germline ends. Germline loops: CDR1 SGHRS, CDR2 YFSETQ. The CDR3 DNA reads as TGCGCCAGCAGCTTGGGACAGTTGGACTATGGCTACACCTTC. Protein sequence: CASSLGQLDYGYTF.

This sequence joins TRBV7-2 and TRBJ2-7, with D possibly TRBD1 on 6 matching bases. V was cut by 5 bases and J by 0 bases, with 14 bases left in between. This CDR3 comprises 15 residues. Per germline, CDR1 SGHTA and CDR2 FQGNSA. CDR3 DNA sequence: TGTGCCAGCAGCAGGTCCCCAGGGGCCTCCTACGAGCAGTACTTC. Translating gives CASSRSPGASYEQYF.